The 28 T cell receptor beta chains given below trace back to one sample, sequenced in a study of T cells in Graves' hyperthyroidism and ophthalmopathy. The CDR3 regions of TCR beta were amplified from RNA transcripts. An initial round of RT-PCR targeting the TCR CDR3 relied on the HTBI primer set. Via MiXCR, TCRdb re-called the multiplex PCR reads, giving one row per CDR3 protein. The sample records more than 350,000 distinct CDR3 sequences, approximately 16% being singletons. The sequenced material came from blood. Receptors originate from an older woman with Graves' ophthalmopathy.

This clonotype was observed at least ten times. This sequence joins TRBV18 and TRBJ2-1; D is unclear. Germline CDR1 is KGHSH and CDR2 is LQKENI. The CDR3 is 13 residues long. V lost 3 bases and J lost 5, with 8 bases in between. The CDR3 region is CASSPPRDNEQFF. The CDR3 DNA sequence: TGTGCCAGCTCACCGCCCCGGGACAATGAGCAGTTCTTC. The entire variable domain, with the rest obtained from reference TRBV18 and TRBJ2-1, is as follows: NAGVMQNPRHLVRRRGQEARLRCSPMKGHSHVYWYRQLPEEGLKFMVYLQKENIIDESGMPKERFSAEFPKEGPSILRIQQVVRGDSAAYFCASSPPRDNEQFFGPGTRLTVL.

This clonotype has only a few counts. An end of the junction differs from the germline gene, which may be a read error. The J gene is TRBJ1-5, the V gene TRBV6-1, with D hard to call. CDR1 and CDR2 from the germline V gene are MNHNS and SASEGT. The CDR3 covers 15 residues. This chain's CDR3 is CASSISRRRNRPQHF. The DNA for the CDR3 is TGTGCCAGCAGCATCTCCCGACGGCGCAATCGGCCCCAGCATTTT.

This clonotype occurred many times. CDR3 DNA: TGTGCCAGCAGTGATTACGAGCAGTACTTC. As protein: CASSDYEQYF. The chain couples TRBV2 to TRBJ2-7; the D is unclear. CDR3 length equals 10 residues. Germline V gene lookup returns CDR1 SNHLY and CDR2 FYNNEI. The V gene lost 3 bases and the J gene lost 4 bases, with 1 base spanning the gap. The full variable domain, completed using reference TRBV2 and TRBJ2-7, is EPEVTQTPSHQVTQMGQEVILRCVPISNHLYFYWYRQILGQKVEFLVSFYNNEISEKSEIFDDQFSVERPDGSNFTLKIRSTKLEDSAMYFCASSDYEQYFGPGTRLTVT.

J is TRBJ2-3 and V is TRBV10-1; the D is unclear. Trimming took 1 base from V and 4 from J, leaving 6 bases between them. The V gene's germline CDR1 is WNHNN and CDR2 SYGVQD (reference sequence). The CDR3 extends over 13 amino acids. The CDR3 bases are TGCGCCAGCAGTGAGTTGCTTTCAGATACGCAGTATTTT. Translating it yields CASSELLSDTQYF.

This clonotype has ten or more counts. The chain has TRBV28 and TRBJ2-2; unclear D gene. The CDR3 consists of 15 residues. From germline, CDR1 is MDHEN and CDR2 SYDVKM. V gave up 6 bases and J gave up 0 bases, with 11 bases separating them. CDR3 nucleotides: TGTGCCAGCAGCCGACATCAAACGAACACCGGGGAGCTGTTTTTT. Amino acids: CASSRHQTNTGELFF.

In its sample, this clonotype was seen many times. The V and J genes are TRBV7-9 and TRBJ1-5, with D unclear. Germline V CDR1 and CDR2: SEHNR, FQNEAQ (reference sequence). Trimming shortened V by 1 base and J by 5 bases, and 9 bases separated the two germline ends. There are 14 residues in the CDR3. The CDR3, as DNA: TGTGCCAGCAGCTTAGTTGGCGGGGATCAGCCCCAGCATTTT. Translating gives CASSLVGGDQPQHF. The variable domain in full, with the rest retrieved from reference TRBV7-9 and TRBJ1-5, is DTGVSQNPRHKITKRGQNVTFRCDPISEHNRLYWYRQTLGQGPEFLTYFQNEAQLEKSRLLSDRFSAERPKGSFSTLEIQRTEQGDSAMYLCASSLVGGDQPQHFGDGTRLSIL.

V and J are TRBV4-1 and TRBJ1-2; the D is unclear. This CDR3 has 14 residues. CDR1 is MGHRA, CDR2 YSYEKL, per germline. V gave up 3 bases and J gave up 4 bases, with 12 bases separating them. Written as DNA, the CDR3 is TGCGCCAGCAGCCAGACCGATAGCGGCTATGGCTACACCTTC. The encoded protein is CASSQTDSGYGYTF.

This clonotype was found many times. The V and J genes are TRBV28 and TRBJ2-1; tentatively, D is TRBD2 (5 bases). In germline, CDR1 is MDHEN, CDR2 SYDVKM. This CDR3 is built from 14 residues. The V end was cut by 7 bases, the J end by 0 bases, with 10 bases between. The CDR3 protein is CASTDYPSYNEQFF. The CDR3 DNA follows: TGTGCCAGCACCGACTACCCCTCCTACAATGAGCAGTTCTTC.

The gene calls are TRBV6-1 and TRBJ1-6; 8 bases align to TRBD1. Germline V gene data show CDR1 as MNHNS and CDR2 as SASEGT. The CDR3 runs 14 residues. V shed 6 bases and J 8 bases; nucleotides not matched to a gene: 6. The CDR3 sequence is CASSKTGDYSPLHF. DNA for the CDR3: TGTGCCAGCAGCAAGACAGGGGACTATTCACCCCTCCACTTT.

The V call is TRBV6-5, the J call TRBJ2-7, with 8 nucleotides matching TRBD1. Germline assignment: CDR1 MNHEY and CDR2 SVGAGI. The CDR3 sequence is 15 residues long. Unmatched junction bases numbered 3, after V lost 0 bases and J lost 2 bases. CDR3 sequence: CASSYSYRGAYEQYF. The CDR3 bases are TGTGCCAGCAGTTACTCGTACAGGGGGGCCTACGAGCAGTACTTC.

A word on this clonotype: One end of the junction is discordant with germline, which a read error may explain. The chain has TRBV28 and TRBJ1-2, with 8 bases that match TRBD1. Germline-derived CDR1 and CDR2 are MDHEN and SYDVKM. CDR3 length: 15 amino acids. CDR3 nucleotide sequence: TGTGCCAGCAGGACCCAGGGGGCGCTCTTACATGGCTACGCCTTC. Translated, it gives CASRTQGALLHGYAF.

J is TRBJ2-2 and V is TRBV19; 7 nucleotides align to TRBD2. J gave up 1 base and V 1 base, and 6 bases lay outside the gene matches. The CDR3 contains 17 residues. Germline CDR1 and CDR2: LNHDA and SQIVND (reference sequence). The CDR3 here is CASSIGPGGRNTGELFF. The CDR3 nucleotides are TGTGCCAGTAGTATAGGGCCCGGCGGGAGGAACACCGGGGAGCTGTTTTTT.

Concerning this clonotype: With a much larger clone just one base away, this may be a read error. The chain combines TRBV30 with TRBJ2-5, with D unclear. The CDR3 consists of 13 residues. The germline gives CDR1 GTSNPN, CDR2 SVGIG (reference sequence). V was pared by 5 bases and J by 5 bases, with 15 bases between. CDR3: CAWHRGSVETQYF. As DNA, the CDR3 is TGTGCCTGGCACCGAGGCAGCGTGGAGACCCAGTACTTC. The full variable domain, with the rest looked up from reference TRBV30 and TRBJ2-5, is SQTIHQWPATLVQPVGSPLSLECTVEGTSNPNLYWYRQAAGRGLQLLFYSVGIGQISSEVPQNLSASRPQDRQFILSSKKLLLSDSGFYLCAWHRGSVETQYFGPGTRLLVL.

This clonotype has at least ten counts. The chain carries TRBV2 and TRBJ2-2; D is possibly TRBD2 (5 bases). V was cut by 7 bases and J by 4 bases, with 10 bases left in between. CDR1 and CDR2 (germline): SNHLY, FYNNEI. The CDR3 length is 13 residues. The CDR3 loop reads CASMYGLTGELFF. The CDR3 DNA sequence: TGTGCCAGCATGTACGGACTCACCGGGGAGCTGTTTTTT.

There are many counts of this clonotype. The V call is TRBV20-1, the J call TRBJ2-7; no reliable D call. Germline V CDR1 and CDR2: DFQATT, SNEGSKA (reference sequence). The length of the CDR3 is 13 residues. V lost 0 bases and J 3 bases, leaving 9 bases between the germline ends. For the CDR3, the DNA is TGCAGTGCTAGAGATTTGCGTCACTACGAGCAGTACTTC. Translated, it gives CSARDLRHYEQYF.

Many counts were recorded for this clonotype. The V gene is TRBV20-1, the J gene TRBJ2-1; 9 bases match TRBD2. The CDR3 has 16 amino acids. Trimming removed 1 base from V and 8 bases from J; junction bases left unmatched: 12. Germline V gene sequence: CDR1 DFQATT, CDR2 SNEGSKA (reference sequence). Written as DNA, the CDR3 is TGCAGTGCTAGAGGTCCCGGGATAGCGGGAGTGGATGAGCAGTTCTTC. The encoded protein is CSARGPGIAGVDEQFF.

In this sample, this clonotype turned up a few times. The genes are TRBV10-3 and TRBJ1-4; TRBD1 matches at 8 bases. Germline V gene sequence: CDR1 ENHRY, CDR2 SYGVKD. The CDR3 extends over 13 amino acids. Trimming took 6 bases from V and 8 from J; bases not matched to a gene: 5. The CDR3 is CAIRSDRDEKLFF. CDR3 bases: TGTGCCATCAGGTCGGACAGGGACGAAAAACTGTTTTTT.

This clonotype was detected ten times or more. The CDR3 DNA is TGTGCCAGCAGCGGACCTGAGAACACTGAAGCTTTCTTT. It translates to CASSGPENTEAFF. The rearrangement links TRBV12-3 or TRBV12-4 to TRBJ1-1, with D unclear. V lost 6 bases to trimming and J lost 1 base, with 9 bases between them. This CDR3 contains 13 residues.

There are many counts of this clonotype. The gene calls are TRBV4-1 and TRBJ2-3, with a weak D call TRBD2 (6 bases). V dropped 4 bases and J dropped 6 bases, with 11 bases sitting between them. Germline CDR1 is MGHRA and CDR2 is YSYEKL. The CDR3 runs 13 residues. In nucleotides, the CDR3 is TGCGCCAGCAGCCGGGACCGGGGGGATACGCAGTATTTT. Amino acid sequence: CASSRDRGDTQYF.

This clonotype was seen repeatedly, ten times or more. This chain uses TRBV30 with TRBJ1-5; D is perhaps TRBD1 (6 bases). The CDR3 extends over 14 amino acids. Germline CDR1 and CDR2: GTSNPN and SVGIG (reference sequence). V lost 4 bases and J 7 bases, leaving 17 bases between the germline ends. For the CDR3, the DNA is TGTGCCTGGAATGTTGGGACAATCAGCCAGCCCCAGCATTTT. This translates into CAWNVGTISQPQHF.

The chain is built from TRBV14 and TRBJ1-6, with 7 positions matching TRBD1. The CDR3 extends over 15 amino acids. Germline values: CDR1 SGHDN, CDR2 FVKESK. The ends lost 3 bases at V and 11 bases at J; junction bases unmatched: 10. For the CDR3, the DNA is TGTGCCAGCAGCCAGGAGACAGGGAGGACAGCACCCCTCCACTTT. Translating gives CASSQETGRTAPLHF.

This clonotype was seen only a few times. This chain's CDR3 is CASSQEELADEQYF. CDR3 nucleotides: TGCGCCAGCAGCCAAGAAGAGTTAGCCGACGAGCAGTACTTC. J is TRBJ2-7 and V is TRBV4-1; no definite D call. CDR1 is MGHRA, CDR2 YSYEKL, per germline. Trimming shortened V by 0 bases and J by 5 bases, and 11 bases separated the two germline ends. The CDR3 is 14 amino acids.

The chain's CDR3 is CSAKRPFNQPQHF. CDR3 bases: TGCAGTGCCAAGAGGCCGTTCAATCAGCCCCAGCATTTT. The rearrangement links TRBV20-1 to TRBJ1-5; unclear D gene. CDR3 size: 13 residues. V lost 6 bases and J lost 3, with 12 bases in between. The germline CDR1 and CDR2 sequences are DFQATT and SNEGSKA (reference sequence).

Of note for this clonotype: This sequence may be a read error, since a much larger clone differs from it by one base. The chain has TRBV5-1 and TRBJ1-5, with D possibly matching TRBD1 (5 bases). CDR3 length: 15 amino acids. Germline assignment: CDR1 SGHRS and CDR2 YFSETQ. CDR3 in DNA: TGCGCCAGCAGCTTGGTGGGGGATAGCAGTCAGCCCCAGCATTTT. This translates into CASSLVGDSSQPQHF. The full variable domain, rest sourced from reference TRBV5-1 and TRBJ1-5, is KAGVTQTPRYLIKTRGQQVTLSCSPISGHRSVSWYQQTPGQGLQFLFEYFSETQRNKGNFPGRFSGRQFSNSRSEMNVSTLELGDSALYLCASSLVGDSSQPQHFGDGTRLSIL.

The chain has TRBV27 and TRBJ2-1; 8 positions match TRBD2. The V gene end was trimmed by 5 bases and the J gene end by 0 bases; junction bases not matched to a gene: 6. Germline CDR1 reads MNHEY; CDR2 reads SMNVEV (reference sequence). CDR3 length: 16 residues. CDR3 DNA: TGTGCCAGCAGTCCCCCAAGCGGGAGCTCCTACAATGAGCAGTTCTTC. Protein product: CASSPPSGSSYNEQFF.

The V gene is TRBV20-1, the J gene TRBJ2-1; 12 nucleotides align to TRBD2. Germline V gene sequence: CDR1 DFQATT, CDR2 SNEGSKA (reference sequence). The CDR3 is made up of 15 amino acids. V was clipped by 4 bases and J by 2 bases; unmatched bases: 3. The CDR3 loop is CSANLAGGAYNEQFF. The CDR3 region has the DNA TGCAGTGCTAACCTAGCGGGAGGGGCCTACAATGAGCAGTTCTTC.

On this clonotype itself: This may be a read error: a much more frequent sequence differs by one nucleotide. The chain carries TRBV20-1 and TRBJ2-7; 9 nucleotides line up with TRBD2. The germline CDR1 and CDR2 sequences are DFQATT and SNEGSKA (reference sequence). This CDR3 comprises 16 residues. The CDR3 loop is CSARASLSGSPYEQCF. The CDR3 nucleotides read TGCAGTGCTAGAGCGTCTCTTAGCGGGAGCCCCTACGAGCAGTGCTTC.

At least ten counts were recorded for this clonotype. The chain uses TRBV12-3 or TRBV12-4 and TRBJ2-7, with 9 nucleotides matching TRBD2. The CDR3 length is 15 residues. The trim removed 5 bases at V and 4 bases at J, leaving 9 bases unmatched. The CDR3 protein is CASSAIAGAQYEQYF. The CDR3 nucleotides read TGTGCCAGCAGTGCTATAGCGGGAGCTCAGTACGAGCAGTACTTC.